One and the same sample provided the 3 T cell receptor beta chains below, sequenced in a study of T cells in tuberculosis. Sorting used thawed, overnight-rested PBMC stained with anti-CD3, a viability dye and GMM-loaded CD1B tetramer. C32 glucose monomycolate from Rhodococcus equi was loaded onto the CD1B tetramers. Using immunoSEQ multiplex PCR, the repertoire was profiled, and TCRdb retains in-frame clones only, with some absent. The repertoire holds about 59,000 clones, approximately 81% seen once, with more than 10% in the top ten. The specimen sequenced was CD1b-GMM tetramer-negative cells sorted from PBMCs. The receptors shown here come from an adult woman with latent tuberculosis.

The V gene is TRBV28, the J gene TRBJ1-2, with TRBD1 identical over 8 bases. Trimming cost V 9 bases and J 2 bases; bases outside gene matches: 8. The CDR3 contains 14 residues. Germline V gene sequence: CDR1 MDHEN, CDR2 SYDVKM. For the CDR3, the DNA is TGTGCCAGTGAACAGGGGGTGGAAAACTATGGCTACACCTTC. The encoded protein is CASEQGVENYGYTF.

The chain employs TRBV19 and TRBJ2-1, with 8 nucleotides matching TRBD1. This CDR3 comprises 13 residues. Germline-derived CDR1 and CDR2 are LNHDA and SQIVND (reference sequence). Germline trimming cut 8 bases from V and 6 bases from J; bases unmatched to any gene: 6. The CDR3 DNA sequence: TGTGCCAGTCAAGACAGGGGATCCAATGAGCAGTTCTTC. It codes for CASQDRGSNEQFF.

J is TRBJ1-1 and V is TRBV19; 11 bases fit TRBD1. This CDR3 has 15 amino acids. Trimming removed 5 bases from V and 4 bases from J; junction bases left unmatched: 6. The germline V gene encodes CDR1 LNHDA and CDR2 SQIVND (reference sequence). CDR3 loop: CASSPRDRGGTEAFF. The CDR3 DNA reads as TGTGCCAGTAGTCCACGGGACAGGGGGGGCACTGAAGCTTTCTTT.